Described below is a single T cell receptor (beta chain) sequence and its context. The data derive from a study of Tregs in tolerant kidney transplant recipients. CDR3 length: 15 amino acids. Germline V lookup: CDR1 SGHTA, CDR2 FQGTGA. Trimming at V came to 1 base and at J to 10 bases, leaving 7 bases not matched to a gene. Clones were sequenced by immunoSEQ multiplex PCR, and TCRdb holds only the in-frame ones, with some missing. The sample shows about 77,000 clones, less than 98% of them seen only once. The sequencing here drew on CD4+ T cells from blood, taken before the transplant. The TCR originated in a human donor who received a combined kidney and bone marrow transplant. The chain employs TRBV7-3 and TRBJ2-1, with 10 bases fitting TRBD1. The CDR3 sequence: CASSLMGQGPKEQFF. The DNA of the CDR3 is TGTGCCAGCAGCTTAATGGGACAGGGGCCCAAGGAGCAGTTCTTC. The full variable domain, rest sourced from reference TRBV7-3 and TRBJ2-1, is GAGVSQTPSNKVTEKGKYVELRCDPISGHTALYWYRQSLGQGPEFLIYFQGTGAADDSGLPNDRFFAVRPEGSVSTLKIQRTERGDSAVYLCASSLMGQGPKEQFFGPGTRLTVL.